The clone carrying this TCR beta chain has at least ten counts. These data originate in a study of human T cells and chemical hapten exposure. Each CDR3 protein gets one entry after TCRdb re-called the RACE reads with MiXCR. The top ten clones hold about 3% of a sample with over 85,000 distinct CDR3 sequences, under 14% of them seen once. This CDR3 has 16 amino acids. Germline V lookup: CDR1 MNHEY, CDR2 SVGAGI. The germline V and J ends were trimmed by 4 bases and 6 bases, with 16 bases remaining between them. The time point here: pre-sensitization, week 0. Treatment of the sample: therapeutic diphenylcyclopropenone sensitization with weekly scalp DPC. The study drew its donors from alopecia patients who were 18 to 70 years old and suitable for DPC.

Specimen: whole blood, collected in connection with sensitization to the hapten diphenylcyclopropenone (DPC). The source of this sequence is an older woman with alopecia areata. Some clones in this sample may be carry-over from other donors' samples. The chain carries TRBV6-5 and TRBJ1-6, with a weak D call TRBD1 (5 bases). The CDR3 loop reads CASSSPPWGSNSPLHF. The CDR3 DNA is TGTGCCAGCAGTTCACCTCCTTGGGGGTCTAATTCACCCCTCCACTTT.